This entry features one TCR beta chain sequence. The sample is drawn from a study of blood T cell repertoires in COVID-19. Study summary: T cells, B-cell-depleted T cells, or PBMCs supplied cDNA or gDNA.

Original processing methods: By means of reference gene primer amplification, nucleated cell counts were estimated. Libraries were prepared by immunoSEQ multiplex PCR; TCRdb keeps only in-frame clonotypes and omits some of them. The V and J calls and clone size come from that table; D and trimming were worked out from the DNA. This sample has 61,000 or so clones, with about 91% found just once. V dropped 3 bases and J dropped 8 bases, with 11 bases sitting between them. Germline CDR1 is MNHEY and CDR2 is SVGEGT. The CDR3 runs 12 residues. This chain connects TRBV6-2 or TRBV6-3 to TRBJ2-7; D is unresolved. The origin of this receptor is a woman over 75 with active COVID-19. Sequencing input: peripheral blood. CDR3 sequence: CASSYRTRQQYF. In DNA, the CDR3 is TGTGCCAGCAGTTATCGTACTCGCCAGCAGTACTTC.